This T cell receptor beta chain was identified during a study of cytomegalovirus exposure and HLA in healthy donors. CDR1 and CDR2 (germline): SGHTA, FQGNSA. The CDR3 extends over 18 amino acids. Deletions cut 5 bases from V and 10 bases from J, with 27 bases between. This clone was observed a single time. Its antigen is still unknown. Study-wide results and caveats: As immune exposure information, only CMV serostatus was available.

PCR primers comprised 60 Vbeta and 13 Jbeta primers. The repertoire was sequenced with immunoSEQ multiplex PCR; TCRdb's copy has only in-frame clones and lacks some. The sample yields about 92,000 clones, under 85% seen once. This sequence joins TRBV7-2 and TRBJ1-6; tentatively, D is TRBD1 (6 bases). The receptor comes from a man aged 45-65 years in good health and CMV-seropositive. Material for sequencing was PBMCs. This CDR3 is CASSPPRGDRKGKSPLHF. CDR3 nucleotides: TGTGCCAGCAGCCCACCCAGAGGAGACAGGAAAGGGAAGTCACCCCTCCACTTT.